The 20 T cell receptor beta chains presented below share a single source sample, sequenced in a study of control samples from healthy donors and cancer patients. The table came from immunoSEQ multiplex PCR; TCRdb's copy has only in-frame clones and leaves some out. The table includes more than 100,000 clones, around 88% detected once. Sequencing used blood. Receptor source: a man aged 40-49 years in good health.

J is TRBJ2-2 and V is TRBV10-3, with 9 nucleotides matching TRBD1. CDR1 and CDR2 from the germline V gene are ENHRY and SYGVKD. V trimming: 8 bases; J trimming: 4 bases; junction bases outside the gene matches: 11. CDR3 length: 16 residues. The CDR3 loop reads CAIPSRDRVATGELFF. CDR3 sequence (DNA): TGTGCCATCCCCTCCCGGGACAGGGTGGCCACCGGGGAGCTGTTTTTT.

The rearrangement joins TRBV5-1 to TRBJ2-1, with D uncertain. With 2 bases removed from V and 6 bases from J, the gap between germline ends came to 3 bases. Germline CDR1 SGHRS, CDR2 YFSETQ. This CDR3 region has 11 residues. The chain's CDR3 is CASSFGNEQFF. In DNA, the CDR3 is TGCGCCAGCAGCTTTGGCAATGAGCAGTTCTTC.

The chain carries TRBV9 and TRBJ2-1, with TRBD1 identical over 11 bases. Per the germline V gene, CDR1 is SGDLS and CDR2 is YYNGEE. The CDR3 sequence is 15 residues long. The trim removed 4 bases at V and 3 bases at J, leaving 3 bases unmatched. As DNA, the CDR3 is TGTGCCAGCAGCCCCGGGACAGGGGGCTACAATGAGCAGTTCTTC. Translated: CASSPGTGGYNEQFF.

The chain uses TRBV10-3 and TRBJ1-4; tentative D call: TRBD1 (6 bases). V lost 2 bases to trimming and J lost 0 bases, with 13 bases between them. This CDR3 is 17 amino acids long. CDR1 and CDR2 from the germline V gene are ENHRY and SYGVKD. In DNA, the CDR3 is TGTGCCATCAGTGAGACAGGGCCCTTTGCAACTAATGAAAAACTGTTTTTT. This gives the protein CAISETGPFATNEKLFF.

The V call is TRBV6-5, the J call TRBJ1-5; D remains ambiguous. Trimming stripped 6 bases from V and 1 base from J, with 7 bases between. CDR3 length equals 13 residues. Germline CDR1 and CDR2: MNHEY and SVGAGI. Here the CDR3 DNA reads TGTGCCAGCAGATTTACAAGCAATCAGCCCCAGCATTTT. It translates to CASRFTSNQPQHF.

This rearrangement joins TRBV6-2 or TRBV6-3 to TRBJ1-2, with D possibly TRBD1 on 6 matching bases. The germline gives CDR1 MNHEY, CDR2 SVGEGT. The CDR3 runs 14 residues. Trimming pared 2 bases from V and 7 bases from J, leaving 14 bases between. The CDR3 region has the DNA TGTGCCAGCAGTTACATCCGGGACATTGGTGGCTACACCTTC. It translates to CASSYIRDIGGYTF.

The chain employs TRBV19 and TRBJ2-3; TRBD1 matches 8 bases. CDR1 is LNHDA, CDR2 SQIVND, per germline (reference sequence). The CDR3 is 14 residues long. Trimming took 6 bases from V and 2 from J; bases not matched to a gene: 4. The CDR3 loop is CASSRDRHTDTQYF. CDR3 DNA: TGTGCCAGTAGCCGGGACAGGCACACAGATACGCAGTATTTT.

CDR3 amino acids: CSAVPRTEAFF. The CDR3 nucleotides are TGCAGTGCCGTTCCCCGGACTGAAGCTTTCTTT. V is TRBV20-1 and J is TRBJ1-1; D is uncertain. The CDR3 extends over 11 amino acids. Trimming shortened V by 6 bases and J by 5 bases, and 10 bases separated the two germline ends. CDR1 is DFQATT and CDR2 is SNEGSKA in the germline V gene (reference sequence).

This sequence joins TRBV21-1 and TRBJ2-7; the DNA was not used to check the table's D call, TRBD1. TRBV21-1 is deemed a pseudogene. The CDR3 totals 16 residues. CDR3 sequence (DNA): TGTGCCAGCAGCAAAGATAAGGCGCCTAGGGGGTACGAGCAGTACTTC. It translates to CASSKDKAPRGYEQYF.

V gene TRBV29-1 combines with J gene TRBJ1-4; no firm D call. V was trimmed by 6 bases and J by 7 bases, leaving 9 bases between them. Germline V gene lookup returns CDR1 SQVTM and CDR2 ANQGSEA. The CDR3 sequence is 11 residues long. The CDR3 loop is CSVKGSEKLFF. DNA for the CDR3: TGCAGCGTCAAGGGATCTGAAAAACTGTTTTTT.

The chain recombines TRBV14 with TRBJ2-7; D is uncertain. V gave up 0 bases and J gave up 1 base, with 7 bases separating them. CDR1 and CDR2 (germline): SGHDN, FVKESK. This CDR3 comprises 14 residues. The CDR3 loop is CASSQDLPSYEQYF. CDR3 nucleotides: TGTGCCAGCAGCCAAGACCTCCCTTCCTACGAGCAGTACTTC.

This clone has just one count. The CDR3 loop reads CASSRTGVGEKLFF. As DNA, the CDR3 is TGCGCCAGCAGCCGTACAGGGGTGGGGGAAAAACTGTTTTTT. This sequence joins TRBV5-1 and TRBJ1-4; 7 bases are a match to TRBD1. Trimming removed 4 bases from V and 8 bases from J; junction bases left unmatched: 8. Germline V gene lookup returns CDR1 SGHRS and CDR2 YFSETQ. CDR3 length equals 14 residues.

There are a few counts of this clone. CDR3 protein: CASSPSLGQGANIQYF. The CDR3 DNA sequence: TGCGCCAGCAGCCCGAGTCTCGGACAGGGGGCGAACATTCAGTACTTC. The chain carries TRBV4-1 and TRBJ2-4; 11 bases agree with TRBD1. With 4 bases clipped from V and 7 bases from J, the junction kept 9 bases outside the gene matches. This CDR3 is 16 amino acids long. Germline loops: CDR1 MGHRA, CDR2 YSYEKL.

The J gene is TRBJ1-2, the V gene TRBV2, with a possible D match to TRBD1 (6 bases). This CDR3 contains 14 residues. Trimming left V 4 bases short and J 2 bases short, with 11 bases between. Germline-derived CDR1 and CDR2 are SNHLY and FYNNEI. The CDR3 region is CASSVGTPNYGYTF. CDR3 nucleotide sequence: TGTGCCAGCAGTGTAGGGACACCAAACTATGGCTACACCTTC.

The chain joins TRBV24-1 to TRBJ2-1; no clear D gene. Trimming left V 2 bases short and J 9 bases short, with 16 bases between. Germline values: CDR1 KGHDR, CDR2 SFDVKD. CDR3 length: 15 residues. CDR3 sequence: CATSDSPGKLGEQFF. DNA of the CDR3: TGTGCCACCAGTGATTCTCCGGGCAAACTGGGTGAGCAGTTCTTC.

CDR3 DNA: TGCAGCGTTGCGGTGCAGGGCTACACGGATACGCAGTATTTT. This codes for CSVAVQGYTDTQYF. The chain recombines TRBV29-1 with TRBJ2-3; D perhaps matches TRBD1 (5 bases). The CDR3 runs 14 residues. The V gene lost 4 bases and the J gene lost 6 bases, with 17 bases spanning the gap. CDR1 is SQVTM and CDR2 is ANQGSEA in the germline V gene.

The chain employs TRBV6-5 and TRBJ2-1, with 8 bases fitting TRBD2. This CDR3 has 16 amino acids. Germline lookup yields CDR1 MNHEY and CDR2 SVGAGI. Unmatched junction bases numbered 9, after V lost 2 bases and J lost 6 bases. The CDR3 loop is CASSYTPGGPGNEQFF. In DNA, the CDR3 is TGTGCCAGCAGTTACACCCCGGGGGGGCCTGGCAATGAGCAGTTCTTC.

The gene calls are TRBV5-6 and TRBJ2-7; 10 bases fit TRBD1. Unmatched junction bases numbered 7, after V lost 6 bases and J lost 4 bases. Germline CDR1 SGHDT, CDR2 YYEEEE. The length of the CDR3 is 14 residues. The CDR3 region has the DNA TGTGCCAGCACCCGGGGACAGGGGATTTACGAGCAGTACTTC. Residues: CASTRGQGIYEQYF.

CDR3: CASSQVGGNEQYF. DNA for the CDR3: TGTGCCAGCAGCCAAGTTGGGGGCAACGAGCAGTACTTC. This chain uses TRBV14 with TRBJ2-7, with a tentative D call TRBD1 (6 bases). V was trimmed by 1 base and J by 5 bases, leaving 9 bases between them. Germline CDR1 SGHDN, CDR2 FVKESK. The CDR3 has 13 residues.

This clone has just one count. The rearrangement joins TRBV29-1 to TRBJ2-1; D call uncertain. Between the trimmed V and J ends, which lost 7 bases and 9 bases, there was a span of 10 bases. The length of the CDR3 is 10 residues. Germline CDR1 is SQVTM and CDR2 is ANQGSEA. The DNA of the CDR3 is TGCAGCGGCAGCAGCAGTGAGCAGTTCTTC. The encoded protein is CSGSSSEQFF.